These 16 T cell receptor beta chains were all obtained from the same sample, sequenced in a study of blood T cell repertoires in COVID-19 (dated by TCRdb to between 2020 and 2021). The library was produced with the immunoSEQ multiplex PCR assay. TCRdb retrieved this table from immuneACCESS and kept in-frame rearrangements only. Not all clones are present; in checked studies, unresolved V genes account for under half, and no reason is known for the remainder. The sample table lists around 77,000 clones, approximately 90% of them with a count of one. Around 4.9% of the sample is taken by the ten largest. Sequenced material: peripheral blood. Receptors originate from a woman aged 55-69 years with active COVID-19.

The rearrangement uses TRBV6-1 and TRBJ2-1; D is perhaps TRBD1 (5 bases). The CDR3 is 17 residues long. CDR1 and CDR2 from the germline V gene are MNHNS and SASEGT. The V gene lost 4 bases and the J gene lost 0 bases, with 16 bases spanning the gap. Written as DNA, the CDR3 is TGTGCCAGCAGTGCACCAGACAGTTCGAGCTCCTACAATGAGCAGTTCTTC. Its translation is CASSAPDSSSSYNEQFF.

V is TRBV30 and J is TRBJ2-7; tentative D call: TRBD2 (5 bases). Germline V gives CDR1 GTSNPN, CDR2 SVGIG (reference sequence). The length of the CDR3 is 12 residues. V was trimmed by 7 bases and J by 0 bases, leaving 10 bases between them. The chain's CDR3 is CASSGSSYEQYF. The CDR3 DNA reads as TGTGCCTCCTCGGGGTCCTCCTACGAGCAGTACTTC.

The chain is built from TRBV9 and TRBJ1-1; 8 positions match TRBD1. Germline values: CDR1 SGDLS, CDR2 YYNGEE. The CDR3 is 14 residues long. V gave up 2 bases and J gave up 9 bases; unmatched junction bases: 9. CDR3 nucleotides: TGTGCCAGCAGCGTTTGGACAGGGACCCCTAAAGCTTTCTTT. Translating gives CASSVWTGTPKAFF.

This chain links TRBV5-1 with TRBJ1-5; possibly TRBD1 for D (6 bases). The germline V gene encodes CDR1 SGHRS and CDR2 YFSETQ. Between the trimmed V and J ends, which lost 0 bases and 5 bases, there was a span of 9 bases. CDR3 length: 14 residues. CDR3 loop: CASSLVEGDQPQHF. CDR3 nucleotide sequence: TGCGCCAGCAGCTTGGTAGAGGGGGATCAGCCCCAGCATTTT.

The V and J genes are TRBV4-1 and TRBJ1-1; 8 bases match TRBD1. After removal of 5 bases from V and 0 bases from J, the junction contained 8 bases not matched to a gene. The CDR3 consists of 16 residues. The germline V gene encodes CDR1 MGHRA and CDR2 YSYEKL. CDR3 in amino acids: CASSFQGAGMNTEAFF. CDR3 DNA sequence: TGCGCCAGCAGCTTTCAGGGGGCCGGGATGAACACTGAAGCTTTCTTT.

The chain is built from TRBV11-2 and TRBJ2-1, with D maybe TRBD1 (6 bases). V was trimmed by 0 bases and J by 15 bases, leaving 15 bases between them. The CDR3 loop spans 13 amino acids. CDR1 and CDR2 (germline): SGHAT, FQNNGV. CDR3 DNA sequence: TGTGCCAGCAGCTTAGAAGGACAGTCGATCTGGTTCTTC. It translates to CASSLEGQSIWFF. Variable domain in full (rest from reference TRBV11-2 and TRBJ2-1): EAGVAQSPRYKIIEKRQSVAFWCNPISGHATLYWYQQILGQGPKLLIQFQNNGVVDDSQLPKDRFSAERLKGVDSTLKIQPAKLEDSAVYLCASSLEGQSIWFFGPGTRLTVL.

This rearrangement joins TRBV11-2 to TRBJ2-7; 8 positions match TRBD1. Per the germline V gene, CDR1 is SGHAT and CDR2 is FQNNGV. V lost 5 bases and J lost 2; bases outside the gene matches: 8. This CDR3 contains 15 residues. Here the CDR3 DNA reads TGTGCCAGCAGCCCGCGACAGGGGCTAGCCTACGAGCAGTACTTC. Its protein product is CASSPRQGLAYEQYF.

The chain combines TRBV19 with TRBJ1-2; 7 nucleotides align to TRBD1. Germline CDR1 is LNHDA and CDR2 is SQIVND (reference sequence). V was pared by 7 bases and J by 0 bases, with 8 bases of the junction left unmatched. This CDR3 region has 15 residues. The chain's CDR3 is CASKNRGRANYGYTF. CDR3 sequence (DNA): TGTGCCAGTAAGAACAGGGGCCGAGCTAACTATGGCTACACCTTC.

The chain recombines TRBV12-1 with TRBJ2-5; TRBD1 reflects the table's D call only, with no check against the DNA. TRBV12-1 is described as a pseudogene. The CDR3 runs to 16 residues. The CDR3 coding sequence is TGTGCCAGCAGCTTCCCGGCTGGGCATGGCCAAGAGACCCAGTACTTC. Translation: CASSFPAGHGQETQYF.

This clone has just one count. This sequence joins TRBV6-5 and TRBJ2-6; D is undetermined. This CDR3 has 16 amino acids. V lost 4 bases, J lost 0 bases, and 10 bases lay in between. Germline lookup yields CDR1 MNHEY and CDR2 SVGAGI. CDR3 in DNA: TGTGCCAGCAGTTTGTCTTACAGCTCTGGGGCCAACGTCCTGACTTTC. It translates to CASSLSYSSGANVLTF.

The V and J genes are TRBV11-1 and TRBJ2-3, with TRBD1 as a possible D gene (6 bases). Per germline, CDR1 SGHAT and CDR2 FQDESV (reference sequence). CDR3 length: 15 amino acids. The ends were cut back, 5 bases at V and 3 bases at J, with 15 bases in the middle. CDR3 region: CASSLLRGGTDTQYF. The DNA of the CDR3 is TGTGCCAGCAGCCTCCTCAGGGGTGGGACAGATACGCAGTATTTT.

The rearrangement joins TRBV27 to TRBJ2-1, with 11 positions matching TRBD2. Germline V gives CDR1 MNHEY, CDR2 SMNVEV (reference sequence). The CDR3 contains 17 residues. With 1 base clipped from V and 7 bases from J, the junction kept 9 bases outside the gene matches. This CDR3 reads CASSLLASGRRGNEQFF. The CDR3 DNA reads TGTGCCAGCAGTTTATTGGCTAGCGGGAGGAGGGGTAATGAGCAGTTCTTC.

The V gene is TRBV2, the J gene TRBJ1-2; TRBD1 is a possible D gene (5 bases). This CDR3 is 14 amino acids long. V dropped 4 bases and J dropped 2 bases, with 11 bases sitting between them. The germline CDR1 and CDR2 sequences are SNHLY and FYNNEI. This CDR3 reads CASSVRGSNYGYTF. Written as DNA, the CDR3 is TGTGCCAGCAGTGTAAGGGGTAGCAACTATGGCTACACCTTC. Filled out from reference TRBV2 and TRBJ1-2, the complete variable domain reads EPEVTQTPSHQVTQMGQEVILRCVPISNHLYFYWYRQILGQKVEFLVSFYNNEISEKSEIFDDQFSVERPDGSNFTLKIRSTKLEDSAMYFCASSVRGSNYGYTFGSGTRLTVV.

V usage is TRBV28 and J usage is TRBJ1-2; a weak D match, TRBD1 (6 bases). The germline gives CDR1 MDHEN, CDR2 SYDVKM. The CDR3 sequence is 15 residues long. Trimming left V 5 bases short and J 0 bases short, with 13 bases between. The CDR3 region is CASSPDRKANYGYTF. The CDR3 nucleotides are TGTGCCAGCAGTCCCGACAGGAAGGCTAACTATGGCTACACCTTC.

The table lists this clone with a count of one. This chain uses TRBV28 with TRBJ1-2, with D hard to call. The ends were cut back, 4 bases at V and 4 bases at J, with 10 bases in the middle. Germline-derived CDR1 and CDR2 are MDHEN and SYDVKM. The CDR3 consists of 13 residues. CDR3 amino acids: CASSSPPVYGYTF. CDR3 nucleotides: TGTGCCAGCAGTTCCCCGCCGGTCTATGGCTACACCTTC.

The gene calls are TRBV27 and TRBJ2-2; D unclear. Germline CDR1 reads MNHEY; CDR2 reads SMNVEV (reference sequence). There are 11 residues in the CDR3. V was pared by 8 bases and J by 8 bases, with 9 bases between. CDR3 nucleotides: TGTGCCAGCGCGAGGCTTGGGGAGCTGTTTTTT. Protein: CASARLGELFF.